The 12 T cell receptor beta chains below all came from one sample that was sequenced in a study. TCRdb reprocessed the RT-PCR reads via MiXCR and lists one record per CDR3 protein. The repertoire holds hundreds of thousands of distinct CDR3 sequences, with 14% as singletons. Specimen: memory CD4+ T cells from blood. The receptors derive from a female donor in good health, serving as a healthy control.

Many counts were recorded for this clonotype. The V and J genes are TRBV20-1 and TRBJ2-1; the match to TRBD1 covers 9 bases. V was clipped by 0 bases and J by 6 bases; unmatched bases: 6. The CDR3 runs 15 residues. The V gene's germline CDR1 is DFQATT and CDR2 SNEGSKA (reference sequence). The DNA of the CDR3 is TGCAGTGCTAGAGATCCTGGACAGGGGTCCAATGAGCAGTTCTTC. As protein: CSARDPGQGSNEQFF.

This clonotype was detected many times. The rearrangement links TRBV4-3 to TRBJ1-1, with D unresolved. Trimming removed 0 bases from V and 8 bases from J, with 10 bases in between. The CDR3 extends over 13 amino acids. Looked up from germline, CDR1 is LGHNA and CDR2 is YSLEER. DNA for the CDR3: TGCGCCAGCAGCCAAGAGGCACAGTTAGAAGCTTTCTTT. The encoded protein is CASSQEAQLEAFF.

V and J are TRBV10-1 and TRBJ2-2, with D unclear. V lost 4 bases to trimming and J lost 5 bases, with 8 bases between them. The CDR3 length is 13 residues. Germline values: CDR1 WNHNN, CDR2 SYGVQD (reference sequence). The CDR3 DNA sequence: TGCGCCAGCAGTGGGTTCAGGACCGGGGAGCTGTTTTTT. It translates to CASSGFRTGELFF.

This clonotype has more than one count but fewer than ten. V is TRBV5-1 and J is TRBJ2-3; perhaps TRBD2 as D (6 bases). The germline V gene encodes CDR1 SGHRS and CDR2 YFSETQ. This CDR3 spans 13 amino acids. V was clipped by 5 bases and J by 3 bases, with 10 bases between them. The CDR3 DNA follows: TGCGCCAGCAGGTCGGAGGGGACAGATACGCAGTATTTT. It yields the protein CASRSEGTDTQYF. Full variable domain (rest looked up from reference TRBV5-1 and TRBJ2-3): KAGVTQTPRYLIKTRGQQVTLSCSPISGHRSVSWYQQTPGQGLQFLFEYFSETQRNKGNFPGRFSGRQFSNSRSEMNVSTLELGDSALYLCASRSEGTDTQYFGPGTRLTVL.

The V gene is TRBV6-5, the J gene TRBJ2-1; D gene ambiguous. The ends were cut back, 0 bases at V and 0 bases at J, with 12 bases in the middle. The CDR3 consists of 17 residues. The germline CDR1 and CDR2 sequences are MNHEY and SVGAGI. The CDR3 DNA reads as TGTGCCAGCAGTTACTCGAATCCGGGCAGCTCCTACAATGAGCAGTTCTTC. It encodes CASSYSNPGSSYNEQFF.

This clonotype has ten or more counts. The rearrangement uses TRBV20-1 and TRBJ1-6, with 9 positions matching TRBD1. Trimming at V came to 3 bases and at J to 9 bases, leaving 6 bases not matched to a gene. The V gene's germline CDR1 is DFQATT and CDR2 SNEGSKA (reference sequence). The CDR3 spans 14 residues. For the CDR3, the DNA is TGCAGTGCTAGGGGACAGGGAGTCGGTTCACCCCTCCACTTT. Its protein product is CSARGQGVGSPLHF.

This chain uses TRBV12-3 or TRBV12-4 with TRBJ1-1; D may be TRBD1 (5 bases). The germline V and J ends were trimmed by 5 bases and 5 bases, with 15 bases remaining between them. The CDR3 totals 14 residues. CDR3 bases: TGTGCCAGCAGTCTAACGGGACGAAAGACTGAAGCTTTCTTT. Protein: CASSLTGRKTEAFF.

The genes are TRBV12-3 or TRBV12-4 and TRBJ2-6, with 7 bases aligning to TRBD2. Germline trimming cut 8 bases from V and 2 bases from J; bases unmatched to any gene: 12. CDR3 length: 17 amino acids. As DNA, the CDR3 is TGTGCCAGCGCTCGAATGGGAGGGGCCGCTGGGGCCAACGTCCTGACTTTC. Residues: CASARMGGAAGANVLTF.

The rearrangement uses TRBV10-3 and TRBJ2-3; TRBD2 aligns across 8 bases. Germline V gives CDR1 ENHRY, CDR2 SYGVKD. The CDR3 loop spans 15 amino acids. V was pared by 2 bases and J by 2 bases, with 3 bases of the junction left unmatched. The CDR3 coding sequence is TGTGCCATCAGTGAGCTAGCGGGCTACACAGATACGCAGTATTTT. As protein: CAISELAGYTDTQYF.

This clonotype appeared many times. This chain joins TRBV20-1 and TRBJ1-2, with D unclear. The CDR3 is 13 residues long. Trimming took off 6 bases at V and 8 bases at J, with 19 bases between the two ends. The germline CDR1 and CDR2 sequences are DFQATT and SNEGSKA (reference sequence). The DNA of the CDR3 is TGCAGTGCCCCTCCTGCGGGATTCCAGGGCTACACCTTC. This encodes CSAPPAGFQGYTF.

The V call is TRBV20-1, the J call TRBJ1-4; D remains ambiguous. Germline V gives CDR1 DFQATT, CDR2 SNEGSKA (reference sequence). The CDR3 is made up of 13 amino acids. V dropped 3 bases and J dropped 6 bases, with 11 bases sitting between them. In DNA, the CDR3 is TGCAGTGCTAGGCAAACAGTCGATGAAAAACTGTTTTTT. Its protein product is CSARQTVDEKLFF.

This clonotype was counted between two and nine times. The J gene is TRBJ2-7, the V gene TRBV20-1, with TRBD2 identical over 9 bases. Trimming at V came to 7 bases and at J to 6 bases, leaving 10 bases not matched to a gene. CDR1 and CDR2 (germline): DFQATT, SNEGSKA (reference sequence). The CDR3 is made up of 13 amino acids. This chain's CDR3 is CSGPGLAAVEQYF. CDR3 in DNA: TGCAGTGGGCCGGGACTAGCTGCTGTCGAGCAGTACTTC.